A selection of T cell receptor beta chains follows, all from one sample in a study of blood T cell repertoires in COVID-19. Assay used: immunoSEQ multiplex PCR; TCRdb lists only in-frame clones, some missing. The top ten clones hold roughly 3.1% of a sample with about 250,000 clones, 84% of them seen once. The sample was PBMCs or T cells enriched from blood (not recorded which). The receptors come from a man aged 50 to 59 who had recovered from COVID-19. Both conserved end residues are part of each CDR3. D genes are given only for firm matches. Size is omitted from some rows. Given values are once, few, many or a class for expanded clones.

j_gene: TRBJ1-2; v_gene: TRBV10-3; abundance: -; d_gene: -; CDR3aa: CAISDSEAGRGYTF; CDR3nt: TGTGCCATCAGTGATAGTGAGGCGGGGAGAGGCTACACCTTC
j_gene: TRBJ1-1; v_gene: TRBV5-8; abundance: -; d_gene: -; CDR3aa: CASRRGLVNTEAFF; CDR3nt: TGTGCCAGCAGACGGGGGTTGGTTAACACTGAAGCTTTCTTT
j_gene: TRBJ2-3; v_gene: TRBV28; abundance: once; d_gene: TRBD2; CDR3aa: CASSLAAGGPTDTQYF; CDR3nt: TGTGCCAGCAGTTTGGCGGCGGGAGGGCCCACAGATACGCAGTATTTT
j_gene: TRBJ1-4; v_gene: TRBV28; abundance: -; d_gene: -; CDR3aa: CASGTGGNEKLFF; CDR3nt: TGTGCCAGCGGGACGGGGGGAAATGAAAAACTGTTTTTT
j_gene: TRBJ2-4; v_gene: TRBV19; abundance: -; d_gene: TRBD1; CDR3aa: CASSIATGTGATLAKNIQYF; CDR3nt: TGTGCCAGTAGTATAGCCACCGGGACAGGGGCAACTCTAGCCAAAAACATTCAGTACTTC
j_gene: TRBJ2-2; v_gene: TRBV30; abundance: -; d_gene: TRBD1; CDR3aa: CAWSTGVTGELFF; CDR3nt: TGTGCCTGGAGCACAGGGGTCACCGGGGAGCTGTTTTTT
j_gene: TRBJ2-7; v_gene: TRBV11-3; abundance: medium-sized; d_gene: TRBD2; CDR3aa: CASSLAVTSGYSYEQYF; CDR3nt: TGTGCCAGCAGCTTAGCAGTTACTAGCGGATACTCCTACGAGCAGTACTTC
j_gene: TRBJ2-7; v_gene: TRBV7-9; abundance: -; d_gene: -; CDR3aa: CASSSFGTPSSYEQYF; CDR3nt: TGTGCCAGCAGCTCCTTTGGGACACCCTCTTCCTACGAGCAGTACTTC
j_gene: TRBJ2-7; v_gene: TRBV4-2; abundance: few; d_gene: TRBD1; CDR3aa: CASSSRQVALTGRLLEQYF; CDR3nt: TGTGCCAGCAGCTCCCGACAAGTAGCTTTGACAGGGCGTCTCCTCGAGCAGTACTTC
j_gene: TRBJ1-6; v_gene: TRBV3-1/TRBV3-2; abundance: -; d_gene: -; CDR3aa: CASSPGTPYNSPLHF; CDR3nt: TGTGCCAGCAGTCCTGGGACACCGTATAATTCACCCCTCCACTTT
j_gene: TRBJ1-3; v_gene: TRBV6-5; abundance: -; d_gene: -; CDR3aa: CASSPQGLSGNTIYF; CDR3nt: TGTGCCAGCAGTCCCCAGGGGCTCTCTGGAAACACCATATATTTT
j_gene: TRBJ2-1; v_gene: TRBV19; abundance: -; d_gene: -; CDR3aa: CASSIAQSSYNEQFF; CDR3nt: TGTGCCAGTAGTATCGCGCAAAGCTCCTACAATGAGCAGTTCTTC
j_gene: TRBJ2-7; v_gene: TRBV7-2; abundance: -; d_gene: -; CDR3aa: CASSSTVGAYEQYF; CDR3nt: TGTGCCAGCAGCTCCACGGTAGGGGCCTACGAGCAGTACTTC
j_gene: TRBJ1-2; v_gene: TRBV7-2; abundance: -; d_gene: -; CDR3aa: CASSFSGTTARGYTF; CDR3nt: TGTGCCAGCAGCTTTTCCGGGACAACCGCGAGGGGCTACACCTTC
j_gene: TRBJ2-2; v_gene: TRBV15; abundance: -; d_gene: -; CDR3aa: CATSYGTSRGGELFF; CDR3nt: TGTGCCACCAGCTACGGGACTTCAAGGGGCGGGGAGCTGTTTTTT
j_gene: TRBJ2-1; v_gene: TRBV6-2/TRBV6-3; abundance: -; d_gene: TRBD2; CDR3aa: CASSYSATSGRIGFF; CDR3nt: TGTGCCAGCAGTTACTCCGCGACTAGCGGGAGGATTGGGTTCTTC
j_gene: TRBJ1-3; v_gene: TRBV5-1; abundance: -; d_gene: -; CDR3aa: CASSLETHSGNTIYF; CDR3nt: TGCGCCAGCAGCTTGGAGACACACTCTGGAAACACCATATATTTT
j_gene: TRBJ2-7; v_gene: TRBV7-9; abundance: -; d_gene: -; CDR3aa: CASSLAMSSYEQYF; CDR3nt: TGTGCCAGCAGCCTAGCTATGAGCTCCTACGAGCAGTACTTC
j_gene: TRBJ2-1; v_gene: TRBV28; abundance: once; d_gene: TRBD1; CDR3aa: CASTLPGGQGVIRQFF; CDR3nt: TGTGCCAGCACCCTCCCCGGTGGACAGGGGGTAATTAGGCAGTTCTTC
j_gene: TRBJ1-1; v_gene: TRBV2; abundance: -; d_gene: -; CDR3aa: CASTQGLNTEAFF; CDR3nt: TGTGCCAGCACCCAGGGCCTGAACACTGAAGCTTTCTTT
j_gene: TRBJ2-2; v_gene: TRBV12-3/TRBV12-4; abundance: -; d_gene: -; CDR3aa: CASSLTGGELFF; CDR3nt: TGTGCCAGCAGTTTGACGGGTGGGGAGCTGTTTTTT
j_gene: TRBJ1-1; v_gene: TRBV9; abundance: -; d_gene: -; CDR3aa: CASSVGMRGGFDTEAFF; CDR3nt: TGTGCCAGCAGCGTAGGAATGAGGGGAGGGTTTGACACTGAAGCTTTCTTT
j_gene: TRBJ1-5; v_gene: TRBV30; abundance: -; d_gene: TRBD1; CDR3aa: CAWRASGTGHNQPQHF; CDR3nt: TGTGCCTGGAGAGCCTCCGGGACAGGGCACAATCAGCCCCAGCATTTT
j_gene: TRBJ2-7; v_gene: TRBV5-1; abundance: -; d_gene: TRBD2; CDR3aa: CASSWGLDTYEQYF; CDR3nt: TGCGCCAGCAGCTGGGGACTAGACACCTACGAGCAGTACTTC
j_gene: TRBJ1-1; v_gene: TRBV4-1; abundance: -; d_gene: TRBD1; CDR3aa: CASSPIQGAAEAFF; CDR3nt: TGCGCCAGCAGCCCGATACAGGGGGCCGCTGAAGCTTTCTTT
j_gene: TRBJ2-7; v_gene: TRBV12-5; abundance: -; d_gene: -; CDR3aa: CASGLSGLSYEQYF; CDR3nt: TGTGCTAGTGGTTTGTCGGGGTTATCCTACGAGCAGTACTTC
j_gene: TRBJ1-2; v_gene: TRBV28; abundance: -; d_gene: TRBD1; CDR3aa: CASSPARGLGGYTF; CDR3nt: TGTGCCAGCAGTCCTGCCAGGGGGCTAGGTGGCTACACCTTC
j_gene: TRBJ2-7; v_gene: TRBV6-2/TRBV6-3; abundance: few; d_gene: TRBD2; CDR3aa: CASSYPRTSGTYEQYF; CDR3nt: TGTGCCAGCAGTTACCCACGGACTAGCGGGACTTACGAGCAGTACTTC
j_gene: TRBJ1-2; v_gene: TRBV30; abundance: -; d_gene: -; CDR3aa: CAWTGSEGYGYTF; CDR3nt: TGTGCCTGGACCGGGTCGGAGGGCTATGGCTACACCTTC
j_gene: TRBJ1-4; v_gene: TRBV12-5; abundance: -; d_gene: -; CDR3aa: CASGFWLSRSGLSEKLFF; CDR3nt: TGTGCTAGTGGTTTCTGGCTCAGTAGATCAGGGTTAAGTGAAAAACTGTTTTTT
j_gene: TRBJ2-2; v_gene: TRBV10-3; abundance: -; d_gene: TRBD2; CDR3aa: CAINQGLDGTGELFF; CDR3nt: TGTGCCATCAATCAGGGACTAGATGGCACCGGGGAGCTGTTTTTT
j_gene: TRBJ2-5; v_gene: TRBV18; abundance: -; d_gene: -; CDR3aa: CASSDGGLATQYF; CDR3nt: TGTGCCAGCTCAGACGGGGGTTTGGCGACCCAGTACTTC
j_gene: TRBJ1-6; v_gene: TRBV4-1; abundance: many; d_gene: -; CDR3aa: CASSQGWPPNSPLHF; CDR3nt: TGCGCCAGCAGCCAAGGCTGGCCCCCGAATTCACCCCTCCACTTT
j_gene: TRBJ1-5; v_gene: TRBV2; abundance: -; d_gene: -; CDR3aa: CASSDSHNQPQHF; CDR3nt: TGTGCCAGCAGTGACAGTCATAATCAGCCCCAGCATTTT
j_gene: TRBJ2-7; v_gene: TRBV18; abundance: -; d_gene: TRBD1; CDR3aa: CASSLGTGGLGEQYF; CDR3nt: TGTGCCAGCTCCCTTGGGACAGGGGGTTTGGGCGAGCAGTACTTC
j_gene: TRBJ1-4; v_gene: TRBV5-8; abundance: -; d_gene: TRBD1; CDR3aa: CASSLNRGPTNEKLFF; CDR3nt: TGTGCCAGCAGCTTGAACAGGGGGCCAACTAATGAAAAACTGTTTTTT
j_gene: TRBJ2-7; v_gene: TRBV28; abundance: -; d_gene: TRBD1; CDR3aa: CASSDRDRDYEQYF; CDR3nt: TGTGCCAGCAGTGACCGGGACAGGGACTACGAGCAGTACTTC
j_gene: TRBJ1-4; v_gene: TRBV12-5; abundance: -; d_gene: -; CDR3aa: CASGGLLNEKLFF; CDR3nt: TGTGCTAGTGGGGGACTCCTGAATGAAAAACTGTTTTTT
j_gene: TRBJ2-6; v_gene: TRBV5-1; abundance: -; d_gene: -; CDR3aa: CASSSTGSGANVLTF; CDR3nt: TGCGCCAGCAGCTCAACAGGCTCTGGGGCCAACGTCCTGACTTTC
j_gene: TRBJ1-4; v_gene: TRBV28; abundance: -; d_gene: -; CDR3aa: CASSSRHLAGEKLFF; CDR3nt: TGTGCCAGCAGTTCTAGACATCTAGCAGGTGAAAAACTGTTTTTT
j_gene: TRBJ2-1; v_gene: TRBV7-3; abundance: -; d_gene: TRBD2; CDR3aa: CASSLGLAENEQFF; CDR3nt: TGTGCCAGCAGCTTAGGACTAGCTGAGAATGAGCAGTTCTTC
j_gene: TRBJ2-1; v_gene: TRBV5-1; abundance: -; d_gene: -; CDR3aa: CASSLLWEQFF; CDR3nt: TGCGCCAGCAGCTTACTTTGGGAGCAGTTCTTC